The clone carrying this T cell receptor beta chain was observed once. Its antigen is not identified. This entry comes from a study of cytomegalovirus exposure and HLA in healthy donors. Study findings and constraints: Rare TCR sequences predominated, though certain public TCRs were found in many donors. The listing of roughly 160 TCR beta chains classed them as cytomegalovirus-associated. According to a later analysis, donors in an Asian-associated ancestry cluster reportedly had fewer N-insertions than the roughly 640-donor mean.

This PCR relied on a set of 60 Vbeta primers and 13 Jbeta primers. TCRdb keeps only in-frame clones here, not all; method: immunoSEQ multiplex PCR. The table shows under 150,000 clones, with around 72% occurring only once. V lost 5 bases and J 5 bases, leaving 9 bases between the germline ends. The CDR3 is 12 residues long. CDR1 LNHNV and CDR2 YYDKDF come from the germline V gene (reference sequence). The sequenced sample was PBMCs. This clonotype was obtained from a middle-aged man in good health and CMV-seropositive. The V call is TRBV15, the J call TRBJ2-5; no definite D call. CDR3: CATSPLYETQYF. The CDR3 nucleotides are TGTGCCACCAGCCCCCTTTATGAGACCCAGTACTTC.